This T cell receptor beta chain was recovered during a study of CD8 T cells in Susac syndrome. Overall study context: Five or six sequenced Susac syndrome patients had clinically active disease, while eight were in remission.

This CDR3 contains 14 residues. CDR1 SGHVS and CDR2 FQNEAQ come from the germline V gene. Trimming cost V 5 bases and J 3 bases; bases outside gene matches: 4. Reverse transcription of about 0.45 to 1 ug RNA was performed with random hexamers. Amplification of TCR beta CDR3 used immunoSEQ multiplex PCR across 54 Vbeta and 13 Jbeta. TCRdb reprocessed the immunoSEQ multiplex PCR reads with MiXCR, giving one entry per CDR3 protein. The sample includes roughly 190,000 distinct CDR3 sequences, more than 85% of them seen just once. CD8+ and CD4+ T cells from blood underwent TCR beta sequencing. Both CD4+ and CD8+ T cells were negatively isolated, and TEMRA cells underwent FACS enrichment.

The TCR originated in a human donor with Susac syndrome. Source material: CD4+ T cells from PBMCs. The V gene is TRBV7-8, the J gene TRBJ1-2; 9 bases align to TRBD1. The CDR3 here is CASSQRDRDYGYTF. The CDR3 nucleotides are TGTGCCAGCAGCCAGAGGGACAGGGACTATGGCTACACCTTC.